Shown below are 28 T cell receptor beta chains from a single sample sequenced in a study of identifying expanded T cells in peripheral blood. Some clones are missing from TCRdb's copy, which holds only in-frame ones; the method was immunoSEQ multiplex PCR. Of about 84,000 clones listed, 70% to 90% were seen once; the top ten hold around 5.2%. Sequenced material: blood. These TCRs come from a person between 18 and 75 years old in good health.

The chain is built from TRBV15 and TRBJ1-1; no clear D. The CDR3 sequence is 14 residues long. In germline, CDR1 is LNHNV, CDR2 YYDKDF (reference sequence). V was pared by 0 bases and J by 0 bases, with 5 bases between. CDR3 in amino acids: CATSRDYLNTEAFF. The CDR3 region has the DNA TGTGCCACCAGCAGAGATTATCTGAACACTGAAGCTTTCTTT.

Notes on this clone: The junction departs from the called germline gene at one end, perhaps through a read error. The chain couples TRBV10-3 to TRBJ1-3; D remains ambiguous. Per germline, CDR1 ENHRY and CDR2 SYGVKD. The CDR3 runs to 15 residues. The CDR3 nucleotides are TGTGCCAGCAGTTACTCGGTAATGGCCGGAGACACCATATATTTT. Translating gives CASSYSVMAGDTIYF.

The rearrangement uses TRBV7-2 and TRBJ2-3; D not certain. The V end was cut by 4 bases, the J end by 0 bases, with 11 bases between. CDR1 is SGHTA, CDR2 FQGNSA, per germline. This CDR3 region has 15 residues. CDR3 nucleotide sequence: TGTGCCAGCAGCTCCAGACTCTCTAGCACAGATACGCAGTATTTT. This encodes CASSSRLSSTDTQYF.

In DNA, the CDR3 is TGTGCCAGTAGTATAACGCCGGCTAACTATGGCTACACCTTC. Amino acids: CASSITPANYGYTF. The chain couples TRBV19 to TRBJ1-2, with D unclear. Germline CDR1 is LNHDA and CDR2 is SQIVND (reference sequence). Trimming left V 2 bases short and J 0 bases short, with 7 bases between. CDR3 size: 14 residues.

This chain uses TRBV27 with TRBJ1-1, with no clear D. Trimming took 4 bases from V and 3 from J, leaving 15 bases between them. Per the germline V gene, CDR1 is MNHEY and CDR2 is SMNVEV (reference sequence). The CDR3 length is 15 residues. As DNA, the CDR3 is TGTGCCAGCAGTTCAGCGACGGGCGGATACACTGAAGCTTTCTTT. It encodes CASSSATGGYTEAFF.

Points on this clone: A much larger clone sits a single nucleotide away, making a read error possible. Other DNA sequences in this sample translate to the same CDR3. The CDR3 DNA sequence: TGTGCTAGTGGTTTGGTACAAGGGTTTGGGCCCCAGCATTTT. Amino acid sequence: CASGLVQGFGPQHF. V gene TRBV12-5 combines with J gene TRBJ1-5; D ambiguous. This CDR3 comprises 14 residues. The V gene's germline CDR1 is LGHNT and CDR2 FRNRAP. With 0 bases removed from V and 9 bases from J, the gap between germline ends came to 12 bases. The full variable domain, in which reference TRBV12-5 and TRBJ1-5 provide the parts outside the CDR3, is DARVTQTPRHKVTEMGQEVTMRCQPILGHNTVFWYRQTMMQGLELLAYFRNRAPLDDSGMPKDRFSAEMPDATLATLKIQPSEPRDSAVYFCASGLVQGFGPQHFGDGTRLSIL.

V usage is TRBV4-1 and J usage is TRBJ1-3; possibly TRBD1 for D (6 bases). Trimming left V 0 bases short and J 16 bases short, with 13 bases between. The CDR3 totals 12 residues. CDR1 MGHRA and CDR2 YSYEKL come from the germline V gene. Here the CDR3 DNA reads TGCGCCAGCAGCCAAGATAAGGGACAAGTTTATTTT. Its translation is CASSQDKGQVYF.

J is TRBJ1-1 and V is TRBV2, with a tentative D call TRBD1 (5 bases). Deletions cut 6 bases from V and 3 bases from J, with 14 bases between. CDR1 and CDR2 from the germline V gene are SNHLY and FYNNEI. This CDR3 is built from 14 residues. CDR3 nucleotide sequence: TGTGCCAGCAGGGCCCAGGGATTTGACACTGAAGCTTTCTTT. This gives the protein CASRAQGFDTEAFF.

V usage is TRBV11-2 and J usage is TRBJ2-7; TRBD2 matches 10 bases. The J segment lost 4 bases and the V segment lost 4 bases, leaving 4 bases of the junction unmatched. Germline-derived CDR1 and CDR2 are SGHAT and FQNNGV. The CDR3 consists of 14 residues. The CDR3 DNA sequence: TGTGCCAGCAGCTCCAGCGGGGGGGGGTACGAGCAGTACTTC. It codes for CASSSSGGGYEQYF.

This chain joins TRBV28 and TRBJ2-7; D possibly corresponds to TRBD2 (6 bases). The CDR3 sequence is 14 residues long. Per germline, CDR1 MDHEN and CDR2 SYDVKM. V lost 3 bases and J lost 4, with 13 bases in between. CDR3 nucleotides: TGTGCCAGCAGTTTCTTCGGGACTGAGTACGAGCAGTACTTC. This codes for CASSFFGTEYEQYF.

The chain has TRBV7-2 and TRBJ2-3; no clear D. CDR3 length: 14 amino acids. Germline assignment: CDR1 SGHTA and CDR2 FQGNSA. Trimming stripped 3 bases from V and 2 bases from J, with 9 bases between. The CDR3, as DNA: TGTGCCAGCAGCTTCTTATCAACCACAGATACGCAGTATTTT. Translated, it gives CASSFLSTTDTQYF.

The chain joins TRBV2 to TRBJ1-6; the D is unclear. V was cut by 8 bases and J by 0 bases, with 11 bases left in between. CDR3 length: 15 residues. Germline V CDR1 and CDR2: SNHLY, FYNNEI. CDR3 loop: CASRLSSSYNSPLHF. In DNA form, the CDR3 reads TGTGCCAGCCGGTTGAGTTCCTCCTATAATTCACCCCTCCACTTT.

This chain connects TRBV9 to TRBJ1-1; D gene uncertain. This CDR3 contains 15 residues. Trimming removed 0 bases from V and 0 bases from J, with 9 bases in between. Germline V gene data show CDR1 as SGDLS and CDR2 as YYNGEE. CDR3 sequence: CASSVEAVMNTEAFF. As DNA, the CDR3 is TGTGCCAGCAGCGTAGAGGCAGTCATGAACACTGAAGCTTTCTTT.

This clone was seen once. The genes are TRBV7-9 and TRBJ2-3, with 8 bases lining up with TRBD2. The CDR3 has 15 amino acids. CDR1 and CDR2 from the germline V gene are SEHNR and FQNEAQ (reference sequence). With 2 bases clipped from V and 6 bases from J, the junction kept 7 bases outside the gene matches. The DNA of the CDR3 is TGTGCCAGCAGCTTAAACGCGCGGGAGGAGGATACGCAGTATTTT. It specifies CASSLNAREEDTQYF.

CDR3 sequence reads: CASSPRGGDRGGNTIYF. CDR3 in DNA: TGTGCCAGCAGCCCAAGAGGAGGGGATCGCGGTGGAAACACCATATATTTT. J is TRBJ1-3 and V is TRBV7-2; possibly TRBD1 for D (5 bases). This CDR3 region has 17 residues. Germline V gives CDR1 SGHTA, CDR2 FQGNSA. Trimming removed 5 bases from V and 3 bases from J, with 20 bases in between.

The chain couples TRBV4-1 to TRBJ1-6; 7 bases align to TRBD1. V lost 1 base and J lost 7; bases outside the gene matches: 4. Germline CDR1 is MGHRA and CDR2 is YSYEKL. This CDR3 region has 15 residues. The CDR3 nucleotides read TGCGCCAGCAGCCAAGTCGGGACAGCCAATTCACCCCTCCACTTT. This gives the protein CASSQVGTANSPLHF.

The chain recombines TRBV15 with TRBJ2-3; D uncertain. Trimming left V 4 bases short and J 11 bases short, with 10 bases between. Germline CDR1 and CDR2: LNHNV and YYDKDF (reference sequence). The CDR3 consists of 11 residues. The CDR3: CATSTRVGQYF. The DNA for the CDR3 is TGTGCCACCAGCACTCGAGTGGGGCAGTATTTT. The complete variable domain, with remaining parts taken from reference TRBV15 and TRBJ2-3, reads DAMVIQNPRYQVTQFGKPVTLSCSQTLNHNVMYWYQQKSSQAPKLLFHYYDKDFNNEADTPDNFQSRRPNTSFCFLDIRSPGLGDTAMYLCATSTRVGQYFGPGTRLTVL.

V and J are TRBV18 and TRBJ2-5; tentative D call: TRBD1 (6 bases). This CDR3 is built from 11 residues. Germline V CDR1 and CDR2: KGHSH, LQKENI. Trimming removed 6 bases at V and 5 bases at J, with 7 bases between. The CDR3 DNA sequence: TGTGCCAGCTCCACAGGGGAGACCCAGTACTTC. This encodes CASSTGETQYF.

The J gene is TRBJ1-1, the V gene TRBV5-8; 9 positions agree with TRBD1. CDR1 is SGHTS and CDR2 is YDEGEE in the germline V gene. The V segment lost 2 bases and the J segment 5 bases; nucleotides outside the gene matches: 4. CDR3 length: 14 residues. The CDR3 loop reads CASSLQGARTEAFF. As DNA, the CDR3 is TGTGCCAGCAGCTTACAGGGGGCGAGGACTGAAGCTTTCTTT. The variable domain in full, with the rest retrieved from reference TRBV5-8 and TRBJ1-1, is EAGVTQSPTHLIKTRGQQATLRCSPISGHTSVYWYQQALGLGLQFLLWYDEGEERNRGNFPPRFSGRQFPNYSSELNVNALELEDSALYLCASSLQGARTEAFFGQGTRLTVV.

This clone has more than one count but fewer than ten. CDR3 DNA: TGTGCCAGCAGCGATAGGCGTGGACAGGCTAATGCTCCGAACACTGAAGCTTTCTTT. It translates to CASSDRRGQANAPNTEAFF. The V call is TRBV9, the J call TRBJ1-1; 7 nucleotides align to TRBD1. The junction had 18 bases not matched to a gene; V was cut back by 3 bases and J by 1 base. This CDR3 is built from 19 residues. CDR1 and CDR2 (germline): SGDLS, YYNGEE.

The sample holds one count of this clone. The chain recombines TRBV11-2 with TRBJ1-6, with unresolved D. CDR1 and CDR2 from the germline V gene are SGHAT and FQNNGV. This CDR3 is built from 19 residues. Trimming removed 5 bases at V and 0 bases at J, with 20 bases between. Here the CDR3 DNA reads TGTGCCAGCAGCCTGAGACGGCCCCGTGCGAGCTCCTATAATTCACCCCTCCACTTT. Its protein is CASSLRRPRASSYNSPLHF.

The V gene is TRBV5-1, the J gene TRBJ1-4; the D is unclear. The germline V and J ends were trimmed by 0 bases and 7 bases, with 4 bases remaining between them. CDR1 SGHRS and CDR2 YFSETQ come from the germline V gene. The CDR3 extends over 12 amino acids. The CDR3 DNA reads as TGCGCCAGCAGCTTGGACCTTGAAAAACTGTTTTTT. Translated: CASSLDLEKLFF.

The V and J genes are TRBV7-9 and TRBJ2-5; 8 nucleotides align to TRBD2. Looked up from germline, CDR1 is SEHNR and CDR2 is FQNEAQ (reference sequence). The CDR3 covers 13 residues. With V trimmed by 3 bases and J by 5 bases, 2 bases remained unmatched. The CDR3: CASSFRGGETQYF. The DNA for the CDR3 is TGTGCCAGCAGCTTTCGCGGGGGGGAGACCCAGTACTTC.

This clone was seen only once. J is TRBJ1-1 and V is TRBV4-3; D is perhaps TRBD1 (5 bases). The length of the CDR3 is 15 residues. Germline CDR1 reads LGHNA; CDR2 reads YSLEER. The V gene lost 3 bases and the J gene lost 0 bases, with 11 bases spanning the gap. The CDR3 protein is CASSHSRGMNTEAFF. For the CDR3, the DNA is TGCGCCAGCAGCCATTCTAGGGGCATGAACACTGAAGCTTTCTTT.

The CDR3 DNA sequence: TGTGCCAGCAGCTTTGGAGCAGTGGGCTGGGAGCAGTTCTTC. This translates into CASSFGAVGWEQFF. The chain recombines TRBV5-6 with TRBJ2-1; D call uncertain. This CDR3 contains 14 residues. Trimming pared 2 bases from V and 10 bases from J, leaving 16 bases between. Germline loops: CDR1 SGHDT, CDR2 YYEEEE.

This clone was counted between two and nine times. The chain is built from TRBV27 and TRBJ1-2, with 7 bases fitting TRBD1. This CDR3 region has 17 residues. The V and J ends lost 5 bases and 8 bases, in that order; junction bases with no gene match: 20. Germline V CDR1 and CDR2: MNHEY, SMNVEV (reference sequence). CDR3 nucleotides: TGTGCCAGCAGTAACTACTTCTCGCGGACAGGCCGGAACGGCTACACCTTC. Translating gives CASSNYFSRTGRNGYTF.

The chain has TRBV29-1 and TRBJ1-2; TRBD1 matches 11 bases. The germline CDR1 and CDR2 sequences are SQVTM and ANQGSEA. The CDR3 has 13 amino acids. The V and J ends lost 2 bases and 6 bases, in that order; junction bases with no gene match: 2. CDR3 sequence: CSVEMGQGDGYTF. The CDR3 nucleotides are TGCAGCGTTGAAATGGGACAGGGGGATGGCTACACCTTC.

The chain's CDR3 is CASSGFVQDRQETQYF. The CDR3 DNA follows: TGTGCCAGCAGCGGGTTTGTCCAGGACAGACAAGAGACCCAGTACTTC. The chain couples TRBV11-2 to TRBJ2-5, with a tentative D call TRBD1 (6 bases). The V gene's germline CDR1 is SGHAT and CDR2 FQNNGV. Trimming stripped 5 bases from V and 2 bases from J, with 18 bases between. This CDR3 has 16 amino acids.